This TCR beta chain was identified in a study of shared clonotypes between healthy human individuals. Study-level results: Incompleteness in sorted-subset sequencing, despite large depth, was shown by rarefaction.

The V gene end was trimmed by 4 bases and the J gene end by 3 bases; junction bases not matched to a gene: 17. CDR3 length equals 18 residues. Per germline, CDR1 PRHDT and CDR2 FYEKMQ (reference sequence). TCRdb keeps only in-frame clones here, not all; method: immunoSEQ multiplex PCR. Of about 2.1 million clones listed, around 95% are singletons. In regard to this clone: Its antigen is unknown.

As defined, naive CD8 cells were CD45RO-negative and positively selected for CCR7, with terminally differentiated effector memory CD45RA+ cells excluded. Healthy HIV-negative adults without recent acute infections or vaccinations served as donors. The sequencing input was naive CD8+ T cells from PBMCs. This TCR came from a man between 18 and 29 years old in good health. Some clones in this sample may be carry-over from other donors' samples. The chain has TRBV13 and TRBJ2-7, with 8 nucleotides matching TRBD1. The CDR3 DNA is TGTGCCAGCAGCTCGCGGACAGGGTCGGGAACTACCGGCTACGAGCAGTACTTC. It codes for CASSSRTGSGTTGYEQYF.